This T cell receptor beta chain was profiled in a study of radiation and T cells in renal cell carcinoma. As for the study in general: Nephrectomy followed 15 Gy stereotactic body radiation by 4 weeks. General study findings and limits: In blood, top tumor clones expanded by 2 weeks, shrinking by 4. Baseline intratumoral clonotype presence is unknown without pretreatment biopsies.

Germline V gene sequence: CDR1 SGHTA, CDR2 FQGNSA. The length of the CDR3 is 15 residues. With regard to this clone: Its antigen is not known. At one end, the junction sequence differs from germline, possibly due to a read error.

Time point meaning: baseline pretreatment blood. The treatment here: 15 Gy SBRT to primary tumor, nephrectomy 4 weeks later. Blood was sampled at baseline, 2 weeks and 4 weeks after SBRT. Assay used: immunoSEQ multiplex PCR; TCRdb lists only in-frame clones, some missing. The table has 110,000 to 150,000 clones, approximately 91% seen once. This chain uses TRBV7-2 with TRBJ2-1; 7 nucleotides agree with TRBD2. The sample was blood, taken from a patient whose treatment included radiotherapy and nephrectomy. The origin of this receptor is a woman aged 45 to 65 with renal cell carcinoma. This CDR3 is CASTLEGLSYNEQFF. The CDR3 coding sequence is TGTGCCAGCACCTTAGAGGGACTATCCTACAATGAGCAGTTCTTC.